What follows is one T cell receptor (beta chain) and its context. The record originates from a study of blood T cell repertoires in COVID-19. Trimming stripped 2 bases from V and 0 bases from J, with 7 bases between. Germline assignment: CDR1 MNHEY and CDR2 SVGAGI. The CDR3 is 15 residues long. Some clones are missing from TCRdb's copy, which holds only in-frame ones; the method was immunoSEQ multiplex PCR. The sample carries roughly 250,000 clones, roughly 86% recorded once. Those enrolled, adults aged roughly 18 to 90 years, came from about 24 US areas. This sequence was found in a woman between 45 and 65 years old who had recovered from COVID-19. The V gene is TRBV6-5, the J gene TRBJ1-4; D not resolved. Sequencing was performed on PBMCs or T cells enriched from blood (not recorded which). The CDR3 sequence is CASSYRSATNEKLFF. The CDR3 bases are TGTGCCAGCAGTTACAGGAGTGCAACTAATGAAAAACTGTTTTTT.